The 14 T cell receptor beta chains presented below share a single source sample, sequenced in a study of blood T cell repertoires in COVID-19. Assay used: immunoSEQ multiplex PCR; TCRdb lists only in-frame clones, some missing. The data contain 200,000 to 250,000 clones, 85% to 90% of them seen just once; the ten biggest clones take up roughly 4.2%. What was sequenced was peripheral blood. These receptors came from a man aged 50 or older with acute or convalescent COVID-19.

V and J are TRBV7-9 and TRBJ2-7; TRBD2 is a possible D gene (6 bases). Trimming pared 2 bases from V and 1 base from J, leaving 15 bases between. The CDR3 covers 16 residues. Germline-derived CDR1 and CDR2 are SEHNR and FQNEAQ (reference sequence). The CDR3 region has the DNA TGTGCCAGCAGCTTAAATTCCCGGGCGGGATCCTACGAGCAGTACTTC. As protein: CASSLNSRAGSYEQYF.

The rearrangement joins TRBV9 to TRBJ1-4; TRBD1 agrees at 11 bases. From germline, CDR1 is SGDLS and CDR2 YYNGEE. Unmatched junction bases numbered 6, after V lost 3 bases and J lost 8 bases. The CDR3 loop spans 15 amino acids. CDR3 sequence (DNA): TGTGCCAGCAGCGCATGGACAGGGGGCAGAGAAAAACTGTTTTTT. Encoded protein: CASSAWTGGREKLFF.

This sequence joins TRBV30 and TRBJ2-5; no definite D call. The CDR3 consists of 11 residues. The germline V gene has CDR1 GTSNPN and CDR2 SVGIG (reference sequence). The V gene lost 0 bases and the J gene lost 6 bases, with 5 bases spanning the gap. The CDR3 sequence is CAWSVHQTQYF. CDR3 in DNA: TGTGCCTGGAGTGTACATCAGACCCAGTACTTC.

The rearrangement joins TRBV10-1 to TRBJ2-3; the match to TRBD2 covers 9 bases. Germline CDR1 is WNHNN and CDR2 is SYGVQD (reference sequence). This CDR3 spans 14 amino acids. The J segment lost 1 base and the V segment lost 6 bases, leaving 2 bases of the junction unmatched. The CDR3 DNA reads TGCGCCAGCAGCCCTAGCGGGGGCACAGATACGCAGTATTTT. As protein: CASSPSGGTDTQYF.

This clone was seen a single time. This sequence joins TRBV9 and TRBJ2-3, with 16 nucleotides matching TRBD2. The CDR3 covers 17 residues. From germline, CDR1 is SGDLS and CDR2 YYNGEE. V gave up 2 bases and J gave up 3 bases; unmatched junction bases: 3. The CDR3 loop is CASSVLGLAGGTDTQYF. In DNA form, the CDR3 reads TGTGCCAGCAGCGTCCTGGGACTAGCGGGGGGGACAGATACGCAGTATTTT. Drawing the rest from reference TRBV9 and TRBJ2-3, the complete variable domain is DSGVTQTPKHLITATGQRVTLRCSPRSGDLSVYWYQQSLDQGLQFLIQYYNGEERAKGNILERFSAQQFPDLHSELNLSSLELGDSALYFCASSVLGLAGGTDTQYFGPGTRLTVL.

The chain has TRBV9 and TRBJ1-6; unclear D gene. Deletions cut 4 bases from V and 7 bases from J, with 15 bases between. Germline lookup yields CDR1 SGDLS and CDR2 YYNGEE. The CDR3 runs to 15 residues. The CDR3 DNA follows: TGTGCCAGCAGCCCCCGGGGTGGGGTCAATTCACCCCTCCACTTT. Translation gives CASSPRGGVNSPLHF.

The V call is TRBV6-5, the J call TRBJ2-1, with 11 bases identical to TRBD2. Losses at the gene ends were 6 bases for V and 2 bases for J; bases not matched to a gene: 3. The CDR3 is 15 residues long. Germline V CDR1 and CDR2: MNHEY, SVGAGI. Here the CDR3 reads CASRDSGGAYNEQFF. CDR3 DNA: TGTGCCAGCAGGGATAGCGGGGGGGCCTACAATGAGCAGTTCTTC.

The chain is built from TRBV29-1 and TRBJ1-2; 7 positions match TRBD1. Trimming took 0 bases from V and 3 from J; bases not matched to a gene: 13. Germline V gene data show CDR1 as SQVTM and CDR2 as ANQGSEA. The CDR3 has 17 residues. The CDR3 here is CSVEDQNRGGWYYGYTF. DNA of the CDR3: TGCAGCGTTGAAGATCAGAACAGGGGCGGGTGGTACTATGGCTACACCTTC.

The V gene is TRBV27, the J gene TRBJ2-7; 7 nucleotides line up with TRBD2. V lost 5 bases to trimming and J lost 3 bases; unmatched junction nucleotides: 10. Germline CDR1 and CDR2: MNHEY and SMNVEV (reference sequence). This CDR3 is built from 15 residues. This chain's CDR3 is CASSPLHAGDYEQYF. In nucleotides, the CDR3 is TGTGCCAGCAGTCCCCTTCATGCGGGGGACTACGAGCAGTACTTC.

The chain employs TRBV6-5 and TRBJ2-3, with TRBD1 matching over 9 bases. Germline V gives CDR1 MNHEY, CDR2 SVGAGI. The CDR3 has 14 amino acids. V lost 4 bases and J lost 3; bases outside the gene matches: 2. CDR3 sequence: CASSSQGATDTQYF. The CDR3 DNA reads as TGTGCCAGCAGTTCACAGGGGGCGACAGATACGCAGTATTTT.

This clone was observed a single time. V is TRBV3-1 (or the pseudogene TRBV3-2) and J is TRBJ1-5, with D perhaps TRBD1 (6 bases). Trimming stripped 1 base from V and 9 bases from J, with 13 bases between. CDR1 LGHDT and CDR2 YNNKEL come from the germline V gene (reference sequence). The CDR3 spans 14 residues. The chain's CDR3 is CASSQGTVSMPQHF. The CDR3 region has the DNA TGTGCCAGCAGCCAAGGGACAGTCTCCATGCCCCAGCATTTT.

This rearrangement joins TRBV9 to TRBJ2-3, with 8 bases aligning to TRBD2. CDR1 SGDLS and CDR2 YYNGEE come from the germline V gene. The CDR3 covers 15 residues. Trimming at V came to 0 bases and at J to 5 bases, leaving 5 bases not matched to a gene. The CDR3 bases are TGTGCCAGCAGCGTAGGCGGGGGGCGACGAGATACGCAGTATTTT. Protein: CASSVGGGRRDTQYF. The whole variable domain, filled in from reference TRBV9 and TRBJ2-3, reads DSGVTQTPKHLITATGQRVTLRCSPRSGDLSVYWYQQSLDQGLQFLIQYYNGEERAKGNILERFSAQQFPDLHSELNLSSLELGDSALYFCASSVGGGRRDTQYFGPGTRLTVL.

V gene TRBV27 combines with J gene TRBJ2-1; TRBD2 matches 13 bases. The CDR3 sequence is 20 residues long. Unmatched junction bases numbered 13, after V lost 1 base and J lost 4 bases. The germline V gene has CDR1 MNHEY and CDR2 SMNVEV (reference sequence). CDR3 residues: CASSLLASGTSGALYNEQFF. As DNA, the CDR3 is TGTGCCAGCAGTTTATTGGCGTCTGGGACTAGCGGGGCTTTGTACAATGAGCAGTTCTTC.

This chain joins TRBV5-5 and TRBJ2-2; 15 bases map to TRBD2. V gave up 2 bases and J gave up 6 bases; unmatched junction bases: 8. The CDR3 has 18 residues. CDR1 is SGHKS, CDR2 YYEKEE, per germline (reference sequence). CDR3 nucleotide sequence: TGTGCCAGCAGCTTCCCGGGACTAGCGGGGGGCCAGGCCGGGGAGCTGTTTTTT. The encoded protein is CASSFPGLAGGQAGELFF.